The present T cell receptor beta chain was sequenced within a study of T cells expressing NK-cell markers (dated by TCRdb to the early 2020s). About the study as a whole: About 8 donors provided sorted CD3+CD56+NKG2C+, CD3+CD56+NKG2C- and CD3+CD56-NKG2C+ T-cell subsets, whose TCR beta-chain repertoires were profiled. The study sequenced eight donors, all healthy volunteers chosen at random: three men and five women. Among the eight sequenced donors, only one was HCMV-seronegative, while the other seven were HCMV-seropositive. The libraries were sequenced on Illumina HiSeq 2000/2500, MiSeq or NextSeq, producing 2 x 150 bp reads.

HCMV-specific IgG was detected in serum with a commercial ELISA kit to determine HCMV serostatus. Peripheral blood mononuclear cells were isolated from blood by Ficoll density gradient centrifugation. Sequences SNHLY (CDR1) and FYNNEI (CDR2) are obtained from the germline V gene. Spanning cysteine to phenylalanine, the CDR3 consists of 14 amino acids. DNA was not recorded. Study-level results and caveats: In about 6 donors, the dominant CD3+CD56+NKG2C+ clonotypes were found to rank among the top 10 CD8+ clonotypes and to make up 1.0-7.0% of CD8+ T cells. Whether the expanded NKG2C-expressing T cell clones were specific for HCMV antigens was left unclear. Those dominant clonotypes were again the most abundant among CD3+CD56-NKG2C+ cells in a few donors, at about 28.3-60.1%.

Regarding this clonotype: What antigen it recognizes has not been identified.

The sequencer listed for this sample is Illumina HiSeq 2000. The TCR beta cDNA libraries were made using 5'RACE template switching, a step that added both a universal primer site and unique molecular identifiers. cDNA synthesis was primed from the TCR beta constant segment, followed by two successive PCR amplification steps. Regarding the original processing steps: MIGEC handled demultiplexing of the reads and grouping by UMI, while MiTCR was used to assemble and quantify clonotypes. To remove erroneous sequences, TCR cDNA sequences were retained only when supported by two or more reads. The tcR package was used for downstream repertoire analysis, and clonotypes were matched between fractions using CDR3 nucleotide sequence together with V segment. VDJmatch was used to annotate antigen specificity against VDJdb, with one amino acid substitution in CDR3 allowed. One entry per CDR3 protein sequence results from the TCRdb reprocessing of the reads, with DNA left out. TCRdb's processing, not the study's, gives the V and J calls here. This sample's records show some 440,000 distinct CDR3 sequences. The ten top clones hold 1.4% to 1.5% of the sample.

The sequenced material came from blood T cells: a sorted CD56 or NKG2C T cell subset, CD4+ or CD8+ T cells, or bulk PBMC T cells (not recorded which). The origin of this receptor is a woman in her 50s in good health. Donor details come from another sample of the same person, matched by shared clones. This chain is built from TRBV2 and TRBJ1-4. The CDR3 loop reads CATMWGSGNEKLFF.